The 6 T cell receptor beta chains presented below share a single source sample, sequenced in a study of blood T cell repertoires in COVID-19. Method: immunoSEQ multiplex PCR; TCRdb's copy keeps in-frame clones and lacks some. The sample includes over 40,000 clones, over 80% of them seen just once. What was sequenced was peripheral blood. The receptors derive from a human donor in a cohort sampled during active COVID-19.

V and J are TRBV3-1 (or the pseudogene TRBV3-2) and TRBJ2-7, with 7 bases aligning to TRBD1. Germline loops: CDR1 LGHDT, CDR2 YNNKEL (reference sequence). The V and J ends lost 6 bases and 3 bases, in that order; junction bases with no gene match: 5. The length of the CDR3 is 13 residues. CDR3 in amino acids: CASRSGQNYEQYF. The CDR3 DNA reads TGTGCCAGCAGGTCGGGACAGAACTACGAGCAGTACTTC.

The V and J genes are TRBV6-5 and TRBJ1-2; the D gene is possibly TRBD1 (6 bases). V was shortened by 7 bases and J by 3 bases, with 9 bases between the two germline ends. The CDR3 is 12 residues long. The germline CDR1 and CDR2 sequences are MNHEY and SVGAGI. CDR3 nucleotides: TGTGCCAGCACCGCAGGGGACTATGGCTACACCTTC. This codes for CASTAGDYGYTF.

In nucleotides, the CDR3 is TGCGCCAGCAGCTTGGCACCGGGAGCGGGAAACATTCAGTACTTC. It codes for CASSLAPGAGNIQYF. The chain carries TRBV5-1 and TRBJ2-4, with D possibly being TRBD2 (6 bases). The length of the CDR3 is 15 residues. The germline CDR1 and CDR2 sequences are SGHRS and YFSETQ. The germline V and J ends were trimmed by 0 bases and 6 bases, with 13 bases remaining between them.

The table lists this clone with a few counts. V is TRBV7-9 and J is TRBJ2-7, with D possibly being TRBD1 (7 bases). The CDR3 sequence is 15 residues long. The V gene's germline CDR1 is SEHNR and CDR2 FQNEAQ (reference sequence). Trimming cost V 5 bases and J 2 bases, with 16 bases left between them. The CDR3 DNA reads TGTGCCAGCAGCCCGCGCGGGACAGCCACCTACGAGCAGTACTTC. Its translation is CASSPRGTATYEQYF.

V gene TRBV2 combines with J gene TRBJ2-7, with 7 bases fitting TRBD1. The J segment lost 7 bases and the V segment lost 7 bases, leaving 4 bases of the junction unmatched. Germline CDR1 SNHLY, CDR2 FYNNEI. The CDR3 contains 11 residues. CDR3 DNA: TGTGCCAGCACCACAGGGGTGGAGCAGTACTTC. Its translation: CASTTGVEQYF. The whole variable domain, remainder taken from reference TRBV2 and TRBJ2-7, is EPEVTQTPSHQVTQMGQEVILRCVPISNHLYFYWYRQILGQKVEFLVSFYNNEISEKSEIFDDQFSVERPDGSNFTLKIRSTKLEDSAMYFCASTTGVEQYFGPGTRLTVT.

This chain connects TRBV7-2 to TRBJ1-4; D may be TRBD1 (5 bases). The CDR3 extends over 14 amino acids. Looked up from germline, CDR1 is SGHTA and CDR2 is FQGNSA. Trimming shortened V by 2 bases and J by 4 bases, and 8 bases separated the two germline ends. CDR3 residues: CASSLRGLNEKLFF. In nucleotides, the CDR3 is TGTGCCAGCAGCTTAAGGGGCCTTAATGAAAAACTGTTTTTT.